These 30 T cell receptor beta chains were sequenced from one sample in a study of control samples from healthy donors and cancer patients. Repertoires were generated with immunoSEQ multiplex PCR, while TCRdb's copy carries only in-frame clones and drops some. The top ten clones hold 4.5% to 6% of a sample with 150,000 to 170,000 clones, about 94% of them seen once. Sequenced material: blood. The receptors stem from a man aged 35-49 years in good health.

CDR3 sequence reads: CASSLGFQGTGDQPQHF. The CDR3 bases are TGTGCCAGCAGCTTGGGGTTTCAGGGGACAGGGGACCAGCCCCAGCATTTT. V usage is TRBV7-8 and J usage is TRBJ1-5; 10 positions match TRBD1. Losses at the gene ends were 3 bases for V and 7 bases for J; bases not matched to a gene: 12. Germline V gene data show CDR1 as SGHVS and CDR2 as FQNEAQ. This CDR3 region has 17 residues.

The chain is built from TRBV28 and TRBJ1-2; D remains ambiguous. The ends were cut back, 10 bases at V and 2 bases at J, with 14 bases in the middle. The CDR3 has 13 residues. Germline V gives CDR1 MDHEN, CDR2 SYDVKM. The CDR3 spells CATNTAENYGYTF. CDR3 nucleotide sequence: TGTGCCACCAACACCGCAGAAAACTATGGCTACACCTTC.

The CDR3 DNA reads TGCGCCAGCAGCCAGGGACCCTCTAATGAAAAACTGTTTTTT. Translated, it gives CASSQGPSNEKLFF. The chain employs TRBV5-1 and TRBJ1-4; weak D call: TRBD1 (5 bases). The CDR3 has 14 residues. The V end was cut by 4 bases, the J end by 3 bases, with 10 bases between. Germline V gene sequence: CDR1 SGHRS, CDR2 YFSETQ.

V usage is TRBV23-1 and J usage is TRBJ1-2, with D uncertain. TRBV23-1 is an ORF, and what it does is uncertain. The CDR3 is made up of 14 amino acids. V was trimmed by 11 bases and J by 4 bases, leaving 20 bases between them. The CDR3 nucleotides are TGCGCCGGCTCGGACCGAGGGAGGGTCTATGGCTACACCTTC. Its protein is CAGSDRGRVYGYTF.

This clone appeared once. This chain uses TRBV20-1 with TRBJ2-7; possibly TRBD1 for D (6 bases). V lost 3 bases and J lost 3, with 18 bases in between. The germline V gene has CDR1 DFQATT and CDR2 SNEGSKA (reference sequence). The CDR3 has 15 residues. This CDR3 reads CSASWAQGNGYEQYF. The CDR3 DNA reads TGCAGTGCTAGTTGGGCCCAGGGGAATGGCTACGAGCAGTACTTC.

V gene TRBV30 combines with J gene TRBJ2-7; 11 bases fit TRBD2. This CDR3 is 15 amino acids long. CDR1 and CDR2 from the germline V gene are GTSNPN and SVGIG (reference sequence). V dropped 1 base and J dropped 5; count of bases not matched to a gene: 7. This CDR3 is CAWSELSGGADEQYF. CDR3 coding DNA: TGTGCCTGGAGTGAACTTAGCGGGGGGGCCGACGAGCAGTACTTC.

The chain is built from TRBV27 and TRBJ1-1, with D perhaps TRBD1 (6 bases). V shed 9 bases and J shed 7 bases, with 12 bases lying between them. The germline V gene has CDR1 MNHEY and CDR2 SMNVEV (reference sequence). The CDR3 is made up of 11 amino acids. CDR3 sequence: CASREGDEAFF. Here the CDR3 DNA reads TGTGCCAGTCGAGAGGGGGATGAAGCTTTCTTT.

The CDR3 coding sequence is TGTGCCAGCTCACCAGTTTCGGGGAAGAACGAGCAGTACTTC. Protein sequence: CASSPVSGKNEQYF. V gene TRBV18 combines with J gene TRBJ2-7; tentative D call: TRBD2 (5 bases). CDR3 size: 14 residues. The V gene's germline CDR1 is KGHSH and CDR2 LQKENI. V was cut by 2 bases and J by 5 bases, with 13 bases left in between.

This clone was counted between two and nine times. The V gene is TRBV28, the J gene TRBJ1-2, with no clear D. With 6 bases removed from V and 4 bases from J, the gap between germline ends came to 12 bases. There are 13 residues in the CDR3. CDR1 MDHEN and CDR2 SYDVKM come from the germline V gene. The CDR3 DNA sequence: TGTGCCAGCAGCCCCCCTCGGCGCTATGGCTACACCTTC. Its translation: CASSPPRRYGYTF.

This rearrangement joins TRBV7-2 to TRBJ1-1, with D uncertain. Germline V gene sequence: CDR1 SGHTA, CDR2 FQGNSA. Trimming took 10 bases from V and 0 from J, leaving 6 bases between them. There are 11 residues in the CDR3. The CDR3 region is CATQMNTEAFF. Here the CDR3 DNA reads TGTGCCACACAGATGAACACTGAAGCTTTCTTT.

This chain connects TRBV28 to TRBJ2-7; D is perhaps TRBD2 (5 bases). V was pared by 4 bases and J by 6 bases, with 16 bases between. The CDR3 runs to 14 residues. Germline lookup yields CDR1 MDHEN and CDR2 SYDVKM. This chain's CDR3 is CASSSGVLPSEQYF. The DNA for the CDR3 is TGTGCCAGCAGTTCCGGGGTCCTCCCATCCGAGCAGTACTTC.

The chain recombines TRBV7-2 with TRBJ2-1; a weak D match, TRBD1 (6 bases). V was trimmed by 7 bases and J by 1 base, leaving 17 bases between them. The CDR3 is 16 residues long. Germline-derived CDR1 and CDR2 are SGHTA and FQGNSA. The CDR3 spells CASTFQQGRSYNEQFF. In nucleotides, the CDR3 is TGTGCCAGCACCTTCCAACAGGGAAGGTCCTACAATGAGCAGTTCTTC.

The V gene is TRBV6-2 or TRBV6-3, the J gene TRBJ2-1; 8 nucleotides match TRBD2. The CDR3 sequence is 17 residues long. CDR1 and CDR2 (germline): MNHEY, SVGEGT. V shed 0 bases and J 8 bases; nucleotides not matched to a gene: 12. The CDR3 coding sequence is TGTGCCAGCAGTTACTCGACGGGACTAGGGGGTATTCATGAGCAGTTCTTC. It is translated as CASSYSTGLGGIHEQFF.

This sequence joins TRBV7-6 and TRBJ1-2; unclear D gene. This CDR3 region has 14 residues. The V and J ends lost 5 bases and 4 bases respectively, with 14 bases between them. Per the germline V gene, CDR1 is SGHVS and CDR2 is FNYEAQ. The CDR3 DNA reads as TGTGCCAGCAGCCCAGCGGCACAGCTCTATGGCTACACCTTC. Translating gives CASSPAAQLYGYTF.

A remark on this clone: Mismatch with germline at one junction end may stem from a read error. This chain joins TRBV12-3 or TRBV12-4 and TRBJ1-5, with TRBD1 as a possible D gene (5 bases). The CDR3 sequence is 13 residues long. CDR3 loop: CASSGGGYQPQHF. CDR3 DNA sequence: TGTGCCAGCAGCGGGGGGGGGTATCAACCCCAGCATTTT.

The chain couples TRBV7-8 to TRBJ1-1; D not certain. The CDR3 covers 15 residues. Germline CDR1 reads SGHVS; CDR2 reads FQNEAQ. The V end lost 6 bases, the J end lost 5 bases, and 19 bases lay between the germline ends. The CDR3 coding sequence is TGTGCCAGCAGGCCAGGAGGGTTCCGCGGAACTGAAGCTTTCTTT. Translated: CASRPGGFRGTEAFF.

To note about this clone: The same CDR3 is also encoded by other DNA sequences in this sample. The V call is TRBV5-1, the J call TRBJ2-1; D is perhaps TRBD2 (6 bases). From germline, CDR1 is SGHRS and CDR2 YFSETQ. V lost 4 bases and J 7 bases, leaving 18 bases between the germline ends. The CDR3 is 15 amino acids. Here the CDR3 DNA reads TGCGCCAGCAGCCCCTGGGACTTTCACTCGAATGAGCAGTTCTTC. This encodes CASSPWDFHSNEQFF.

The V call is TRBV4-1, the J call TRBJ2-1; 10 nucleotides line up with TRBD2. This CDR3 is built from 15 residues. The germline V gene encodes CDR1 MGHRA and CDR2 YSYEKL. The J segment lost 5 bases and the V segment lost 4 bases, leaving 5 bases of the junction unmatched. CDR3 DNA: TGCGCCAGCAGCCCTAGCGGGGGCCCCCACAATGAGCAGTTCTTC. This sequence encodes CASSPSGGPHNEQFF.

The V call is TRBV6-5, the J call TRBJ1-2; 10 bases agree with TRBD1. Germline loops: CDR1 MNHEY, CDR2 SVGAGI. Trimming took 6 bases from V and 9 from J; bases not matched to a gene: 7. The length of the CDR3 is 13 residues. CDR3 coding DNA: TGTGCCAGCAGGACAGGGGGCTCGGGGCGCTACACCTTC. Its translation: CASRTGGSGRYTF.

The chain couples TRBV28 to TRBJ1-1, with D unresolved. The CDR3 loop spans 15 amino acids. V was clipped by 6 bases and J by 1 base, with 15 bases between them. Germline V CDR1 and CDR2: MDHEN, SYDVKM. The CDR3: CASSPASSGNTEAFF. The CDR3 DNA is TGTGCCAGCAGCCCCGCCTCATCCGGGAACACTGAAGCTTTCTTT. Variable domain in full (rest from reference TRBV28 and TRBJ1-1): DVKVTQSSRYLVKRTGEKVFLECVQDMDHENMFWYRQDPGLGLRLIYFSYDVKMKEKGDIPEGYSVSREKKERFSLILESASTNQTSMYLCASSPASSGNTEAFFGQGTRLTVV.

The rearrangement joins TRBV2 to TRBJ2-3; 7 bases are a match to TRBD1. The ends lost 6 bases at V and 0 bases at J; junction bases unmatched: 9. Germline CDR1 is SNHLY and CDR2 is FYNNEI. There are 16 residues in the CDR3. The CDR3 is CASSAPDRDSTDTQYF. The CDR3 coding sequence is TGTGCCAGCAGCGCGCCCGACAGGGACAGCACAGATACGCAGTATTTT.

This chain connects TRBV28 to TRBJ2-7, with D maybe TRBD1 (6 bases). Germline CDR1 is MDHEN and CDR2 is SYDVKM. V was cut by 2 bases and J by 5 bases, with 13 bases left in between. The CDR3 consists of 14 residues. CDR3 sequence: CASSLRTGTNEQYF. In nucleotides, the CDR3 is TGTGCCAGCAGTTTACGAACAGGGACCAACGAGCAGTACTTC. The full variable domain, rest sourced from reference TRBV28 and TRBJ2-7, is DVKVTQSSRYLVKRTGEKVFLECVQDMDHENMFWYRQDPGLGLRLIYFSYDVKMKEKGDIPEGYSVSREKKERFSLILESASTNQTSMYLCASSLRTGTNEQYFGPGTRLTVT.

This chain joins TRBV5-6 and TRBJ2-1; TRBD2 agrees at 8 bases. The germline CDR1 and CDR2 sequences are SGHDT and YYEEEE. Trimming took 2 bases from V and 0 from J; bases not matched to a gene: 4. CDR3 length equals 16 residues. CDR3 region: CASSLSLAGSYNEQFF. Here the CDR3 DNA reads TGTGCCAGCAGCTTATCCCTAGCGGGCTCCTACAATGAGCAGTTCTTC.

This chain joins TRBV6-5 and TRBJ2-7; 8 nucleotides agree with TRBD1. The CDR3 is 15 residues long. Germline CDR1 reads MNHEY; CDR2 reads SVGAGI. With V trimmed by 6 bases and J by 0 bases, 7 bases remained unmatched. In nucleotides, the CDR3 is TGTGCCAGCAGCCTGGACAGGGCTTACTCCTACGAGCAGTACTTC. It codes for CASSLDRAYSYEQYF.

The genes are TRBV3-1 (or the pseudogene TRBV3-2) and TRBJ1-4; weak D call: TRBD1 (6 bases). The germline gives CDR1 LGHDT, CDR2 YNNKEL (reference sequence). The CDR3 consists of 16 residues. V lost 5 bases, J lost 10 bases, and 23 bases lay in between. The CDR3: CASSSDSWGKIGKLFF. The CDR3 DNA is TGTGCCAGCAGCTCGGACAGTTGGGGTAAGATAGGAAAACTGTTTTTT.

The rearrangement links TRBV6-6 to TRBJ2-7; 11 bases line up with TRBD2. The CDR3 is 15 residues long. Germline CDR1 is MNHNY and CDR2 is SVGAGI (reference sequence). Trimming took 6 bases from V and 7 from J; bases not matched to a gene: 11. The CDR3 here is CASSTSSGGPGEQYF. Here the CDR3 DNA reads TGTGCCAGCAGCACCTCTAGCGGGGGGCCCGGGGAGCAGTACTTC.

The rearrangement joins TRBV2 to TRBJ1-5; TRBD1 is a possible D gene (6 bases). Trimming took off 5 bases at V and 3 bases at J, with 14 bases between the two ends. From germline, CDR1 is SNHLY and CDR2 FYNNEI. The CDR3 consists of 15 residues. The CDR3 spells CASSPYRANNQPQHF. The DNA for the CDR3 is TGTGCCAGCAGTCCTTACAGGGCTAACAATCAGCCCCAGCATTTT.

This chain uses TRBV5-5 with TRBJ2-2, with a tentative D call TRBD1 (6 bases). V lost 4 bases, J lost 2 bases, and 12 bases lay in between. CDR1 SGHKS and CDR2 YYEKEE come from the germline V gene (reference sequence). The CDR3 sequence is 15 residues long. The CDR3 nucleotides read TGTGCCAGCAGCCTAGGACAGCTCAACACCGGGGAGCTGTTTTTT. This gives the protein CASSLGQLNTGELFF.

The chain has TRBV6-1 and TRBJ2-1; perhaps TRBD1 as D (6 bases). This CDR3 is built from 18 residues. The V and J ends lost 3 bases and 5 bases respectively, with 23 bases between them. The V gene's germline CDR1 is MNHNS and CDR2 SASEGT. The CDR3 region has the DNA TGTGCCAGCAGTGATAGAATTCCCGGGACACGAGTTCACAATGAGCAGTTCTTC. The encoded protein is CASSDRIPGTRVHNEQFF.

This clone was detected a few times. The chain employs TRBV6-5 and TRBJ2-3; D ambiguous. The CDR3 sequence is 13 residues long. CDR1 is MNHEY, CDR2 SVGAGI, per germline. V lost 5 bases and J 0 bases, leaving 6 bases between the germline ends. The CDR3 nucleotides are TGTGCCAGCAGTAGACATAGCACAGATACGCAGTATTTT. This gives the protein CASSRHSTDTQYF.